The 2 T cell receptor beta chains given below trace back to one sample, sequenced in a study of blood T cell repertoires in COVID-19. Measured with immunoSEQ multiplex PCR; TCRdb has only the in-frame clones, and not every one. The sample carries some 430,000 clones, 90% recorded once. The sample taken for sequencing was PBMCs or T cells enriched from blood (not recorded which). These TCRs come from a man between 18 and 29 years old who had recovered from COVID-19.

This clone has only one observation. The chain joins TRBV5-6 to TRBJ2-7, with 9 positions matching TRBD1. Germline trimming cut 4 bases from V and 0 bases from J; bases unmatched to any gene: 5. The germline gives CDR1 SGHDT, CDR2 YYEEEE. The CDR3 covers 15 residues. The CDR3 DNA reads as TGTGCCAGCAGCGGGGACAGGGTCAGCTCCTACGAGCAGTACTTC. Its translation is CASSGDRVSSYEQYF.

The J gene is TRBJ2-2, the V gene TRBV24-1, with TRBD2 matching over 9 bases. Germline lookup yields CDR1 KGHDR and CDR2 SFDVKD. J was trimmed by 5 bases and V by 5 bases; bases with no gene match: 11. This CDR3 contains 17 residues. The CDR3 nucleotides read TGTGCCACCAGTGGGATAGCGGGAGCCCGGGGAACCGGGGAGCTGTTTTTT. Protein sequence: CATSGIAGARGTGELFF.